This is a list of T cell receptor beta chains from one sample in a study of T cells in Graves' hyperthyroidism and ophthalmopathy. MiXCR was run by TCRdb on the multiplex PCR reads, yielding one entry per CDR3 protein. The sample gives fewer than 750,000 distinct CDR3 sequences, roughly 14% of which show up once; approximately 12% is in the top ten. The sequenced sample consisted of blood. The receptors stem from a woman aged 50 to 60 with Graves' ophthalmopathy. Both conserved end residues are part of each CDR3. A clone size is listed for some rows: how often the clone was seen (once, few, many), or a class if it is expanded.

clone_size	j_call	v_call	cdr3_aa
.	TRBJ2-1	TRBV6-2/TRBV6-3	CASRNDGYNEQFF
few	TRBJ2-7	TRBV14	CASSLRTGLRVEQYF
many	TRBJ2-7	TRBV7-8	CASSLVPAGTSYEQYF
few	TRBJ2-1	TRBV4-1	CASRPSGGTYNEQFF
many	TRBJ1-1	TRBV5-1	CASSDIGRERNGTEAFF
many	TRBJ2-7	TRBV6-2/TRBV6-3	CASSYRQRGPYEQYF
many	TRBJ2-7	TRBV12-3/TRBV12-4	CASTPTSGSPHEQYF
many	TRBJ2-5	TRBV7-8	CASSLVAREVETQYF
few	TRBJ1-1	TRBV3-1	CASSARGIEAFF
.	TRBJ2-1	TRBV24-1	CATSVRVGSYNEQFF
.	TRBJ2-5	TRBV28	CASSEGREETQYF
.	TRBJ2-2	TRBV27	CASSQTLAGGELFF
.	TRBJ1-1	TRBV19	CASRHDGRNTEAFF
.	TRBJ1-5	TRBV7-9	CASSLDRGPQPQHF
few	TRBJ1-2	TRBV12-3/TRBV12-4	CASSLTGGESYTF
many	TRBJ2-3	TRBV27	CASSLEGITDTQYF
many	TRBJ2-1	TRBV20-1	CSARVQGSYNEQFF
many	TRBJ2-7	TRBV3-1	CASSQDLRSYEQYF
few	TRBJ2-7	TRBV6-1	CASSRTGTHSYEQYF
.	TRBJ2-2	TRBV7-3	CASSSYRGAGELFF
many	TRBJ2-1	TRBV28	CASERETSTYNEQFF
many	TRBJ2-1	TRBV29-1	CSVEGTGSERGTYNEQFF
.	TRBJ2-7	TRBV29-1	CSVESPTGTSYEQYF
many	TRBJ2-7	TRBV20-1	CSARGTVSYEQYF
few	TRBJ1-3	TRBV20-1	CSAIEWGGLSGNTIYF
few	TRBJ2-1	TRBV9	CASSVAGGPNEQFF
.	TRBJ1-1	TRBV9	CASSVVVNTEAFF
.	TRBJ2-3	TRBV27	CASSLSPGLAYGDTQYF
medium-sized	TRBJ2-3	TRBV18	CASSPPSGSRDTQYF
many	TRBJ2-4	TRBV20-1	CSAPPPGVAKNIQYF
many	TRBJ2-7	TRBV28	CASSTTSPYEQYF
many	TRBJ2-2	TRBV27	CASSLRGLAFGELFF
few	TRBJ2-1	TRBV20-1	CSATTTGTGGIGQFF
.	TRBJ1-2	TRBV20-1	CSASRDAGYTF
.	TRBJ1-6	TRBV6-4	CASGDTAGNSPLHF
.	TRBJ2-5	TRBV5-1	CASSLTQYQETQYF
many	TRBJ1-1	TRBV6-2/TRBV6-3	CASSPTEGTLEAFF
many	TRBJ2-1	TRBV5-1	CASSLVLGTGGGDEQFF
.	TRBJ2-7	TRBV19	CASSIRVLYEQYF
.	TRBJ2-1	TRBV6-2/TRBV6-3	CASGPGLTRQFF
.	TRBJ2-3	TRBV28	CASSLIMTDTQYF
many	TRBJ1-2	TRBV20-1	CSAPSGNYGYTF
many	TRBJ2-1	TRBV19	CASSIRGYNEQFF
many	TRBJ2-1	TRBV7-7	CASSLAGLAGGEQFF
many	TRBJ1-2	TRBV5-6	CASSPRTALLGYTF
many	TRBJ2-2	TRBV24-1	CATSDPTGRNTGELFF
many	TRBJ2-1	TRBV7-3	CASSLVRGNEQFF
many	TRBJ1-2	TRBV7-3	CASSLSSGYGYTF
many	TRBJ2-7	TRBV14	CASSQVHSSYEQYF
many	TRBJ2-7	TRBV7-6	CASSLSGLTPYEQYF
many	TRBJ1-1	TRBV11-2	CASSLTGGMNTEAFF
.	TRBJ1-3	TRBV6-2/TRBV6-3	CASRGQISSGNTIYF
few	TRBJ2-7	TRBV6-1	CASSPPRQSHEQYF
.	TRBJ2-3	TRBV12-3/TRBV12-4	CASGWDTDTQYF
few	TRBJ2-3	TRBV6-1	CASSSGTASATDTQYF
many	TRBJ2-7	TRBV28	CASSLAGISYEQYF
many	TRBJ2-3	TRBV7-2	CASSLRTGRSTDTQYF
many	TRBJ2-3	TRBV20-1	CSASSRRDTDTQYF